This T cell receptor beta chain comes out of a study of blood T cell repertoires in COVID-19. Turning to the study itself: Acute and convalescent COVID-19 specimens originated in the United States, Italy and Spain. Nucleic acid was either cDNA or gDNA, and it came from T cells, B-cell-depleted T cells, or PBMCs.

In the source study's methods: For nucleated cells, counts were estimated from reference gene primer amplification. Assay used: immunoSEQ multiplex PCR; TCRdb lists only in-frame clones, some missing. V and J calls plus clone size are reproduced from that table; the DNA served to infer D and trimming. Here the sample spans about 90,000 clones, 65% to 90% being singletons. The CDR3 loop spans 17 amino acids. Trimming took 0 bases from V and 2 from J; bases not matched to a gene: 9. Germline CDR1 is ENHRY and CDR2 is SYGVKD. Sequences were obtained from peripheral blood. The TCR sequence derives from an elderly man with acute or convalescent COVID-19. The chain employs TRBV10-3 and TRBJ2-7; 8 nucleotides match TRBD1. CDR3 bases: TGTGCCATCAGTGAGTCCCTTACCGGGACAGGCACCTACGAGCAGTACTTC. The encoded protein is CAISESLTGTGTYEQYF.